The entry that follows covers one TCR beta chain sequence. The CDR3 has 21 residues. Germline CDR1 is MRHNA and CDR2 is SNTAGT. Germline trimming cut 2 bases from V and 4 bases from J; bases unmatched to any gene: 23. Produced via immunoSEQ multiplex PCR; TCRdb's table is partial and in-frame only. The table has some 390,000 clones, approximately 91% seen once. The sample belongs to a study of Ad26.COV2.S vaccination and SARS-CoV-2 variants. As to treatment: around 19 received Ad26.COV2.S at low or high dose, single or two shots; several received placebo; per-sample allocation not given. The study sampled participants on day 63 after the first vaccine or placebo injection.

This receptor was identified in a person between 18 and 65 years old who received the Ad26.COV2.S COVID-19 vaccine or a placebo. The chain recombines TRBV6-4 with TRBJ2-1; 7 bases line up with TRBD1. The sample consisted of peripheral blood, taken in a trial of Ad26.COV2.S vaccine versus placebo. CDR3 coding DNA: TGTGCCAGCAGTGACCCTCCCGATTGGGACAGCCGGGGATACCATTACAATGAGCAGTTCTTC. It codes for CASSDPPDWDSRGYHYNEQFF.